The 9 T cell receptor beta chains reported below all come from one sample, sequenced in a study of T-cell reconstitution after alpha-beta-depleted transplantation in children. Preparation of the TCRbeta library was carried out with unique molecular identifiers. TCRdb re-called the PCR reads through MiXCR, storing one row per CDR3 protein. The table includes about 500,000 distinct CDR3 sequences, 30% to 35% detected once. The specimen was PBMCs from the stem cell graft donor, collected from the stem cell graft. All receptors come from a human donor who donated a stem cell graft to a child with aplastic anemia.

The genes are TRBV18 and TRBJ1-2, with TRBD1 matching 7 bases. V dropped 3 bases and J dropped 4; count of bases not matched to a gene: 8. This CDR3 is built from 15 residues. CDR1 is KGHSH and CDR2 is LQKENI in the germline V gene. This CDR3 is CASSPNRQGTYGYTF. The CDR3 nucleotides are TGTGCCAGCTCACCGAACCGACAGGGTACCTATGGCTACACCTTC.

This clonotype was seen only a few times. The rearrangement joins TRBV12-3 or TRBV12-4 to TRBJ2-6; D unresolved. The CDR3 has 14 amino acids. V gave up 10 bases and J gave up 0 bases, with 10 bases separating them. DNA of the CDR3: TGTGCCACCTTGGAATTCTCTGGGGCCAACGTCCTGACTTTC. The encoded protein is CATLEFSGANVLTF.

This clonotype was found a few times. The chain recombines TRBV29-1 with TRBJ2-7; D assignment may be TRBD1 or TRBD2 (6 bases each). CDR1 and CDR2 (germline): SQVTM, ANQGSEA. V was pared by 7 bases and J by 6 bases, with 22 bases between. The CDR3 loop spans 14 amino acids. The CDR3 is CSAGAQLGPPEQYF. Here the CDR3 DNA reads TGCAGCGCGGGGGCCCAACTAGGACCCCCCGAGCAGTACTTC.

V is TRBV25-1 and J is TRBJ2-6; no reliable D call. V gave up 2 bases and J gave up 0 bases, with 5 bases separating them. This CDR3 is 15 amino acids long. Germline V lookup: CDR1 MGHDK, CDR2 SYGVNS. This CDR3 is CASSELRSGANVLTF. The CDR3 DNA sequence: TGTGCCAGCAGTGAACTCCGCTCTGGGGCCAACGTCCTGACTTTC.

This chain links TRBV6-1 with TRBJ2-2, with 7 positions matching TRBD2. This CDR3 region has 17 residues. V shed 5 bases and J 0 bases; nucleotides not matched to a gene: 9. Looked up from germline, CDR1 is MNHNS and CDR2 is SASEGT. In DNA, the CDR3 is TGTGCCAGCAGTCCTACGGGGGGACCCTCGAACACCGGGGAGCTGTTTTTT. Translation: CASSPTGGPSNTGELFF.

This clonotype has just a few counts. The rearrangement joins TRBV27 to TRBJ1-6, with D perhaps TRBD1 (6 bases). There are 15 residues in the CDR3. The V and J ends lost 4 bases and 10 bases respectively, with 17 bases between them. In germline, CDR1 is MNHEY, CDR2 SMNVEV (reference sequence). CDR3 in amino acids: CASSSSRGARSPLHF. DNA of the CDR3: TGTGCCAGCAGTTCCTCCCGGGGGGCCAGGTCACCCCTCCACTTT.

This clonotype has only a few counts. CDR3 region: CASSLAFVQGGDEQYF. CDR3 DNA: TGTGCCAGCAGCTTAGCCTTCGTACAGGGTGGGGACGAGCAGTACTTC. This chain links TRBV7-6 with TRBJ2-7; D might be TRBD1 (6 bases). The germline V gene has CDR1 SGHVS and CDR2 FNYEAQ. V lost 0 bases and J 5 bases, leaving 17 bases between the germline ends. The CDR3 has 16 residues.

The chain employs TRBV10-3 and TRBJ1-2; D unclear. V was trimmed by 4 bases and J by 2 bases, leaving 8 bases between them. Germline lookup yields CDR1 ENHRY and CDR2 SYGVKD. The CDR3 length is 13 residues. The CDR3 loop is CAISVDGNYGYTF. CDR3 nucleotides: TGTGCCATCAGTGTGGACGGAAACTATGGCTACACCTTC.

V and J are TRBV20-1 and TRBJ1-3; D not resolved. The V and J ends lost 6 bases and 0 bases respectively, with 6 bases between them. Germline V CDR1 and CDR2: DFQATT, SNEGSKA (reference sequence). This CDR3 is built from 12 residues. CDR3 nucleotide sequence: TGCAGTGCGAAAACCTCTGGAAACACCATATATTTT. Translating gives CSAKTSGNTIYF.